These 22 T cell receptor beta chains came from one sample sequenced in a study of T-cell memory formation after mild COVID-19. A single record per CDR3 protein comes from TCRdb applying MiXCR to the 5' RACE reads. The sample has about 130,000 distinct CDR3 sequences; approximately 25% are singletons. Source material: PBMCs or a T cell subset sorted from them (not recorded which). All receptors come from an adult woman who had mild COVID-19 (a few samples of this study predate the infection). Cell type and time point are not known.

The sample holds a few counts of this clonotype. The chain recombines TRBV9 with TRBJ1-1; TRBD1 matches at 11 bases. V lost 0 bases to trimming and J lost 5 bases; unmatched junction nucleotides: 3. Germline CDR1 is SGDLS and CDR2 is YYNGEE. This CDR3 spans 15 amino acids. CDR3 region: CASSVVGTGGTEAFF. DNA for the CDR3: TGTGCCAGCAGCGTAGTTGGGACAGGGGGGACTGAAGCTTTCTTT.

The chain couples TRBV6-6 to TRBJ1-1; the match to TRBD1 covers 10 bases. J gave up 7 bases and V 5 bases, and 7 bases lay outside the gene matches. The germline V gene has CDR1 MNHNY and CDR2 SVGAGI (reference sequence). The CDR3 is 14 residues long. The CDR3 sequence: CASSIGTGVGEAFF. In nucleotides, the CDR3 is TGTGCCAGCAGTATCGGGACAGGGGTTGGTGAAGCTTTCTTT.

The chain is built from TRBV7-9 and TRBJ1-2; 12 bases line up with TRBD1. Germline-derived CDR1 and CDR2 are SEHNR and FQNEAQ (reference sequence). Germline trimming cut 5 bases from V and 2 bases from J; bases unmatched to any gene: 6. CDR3 length equals 16 residues. The CDR3 spells CASSPRDRGQNYGYTF. The DNA for the CDR3 is TGTGCCAGCAGCCCTCGGGACAGGGGGCAAAACTATGGCTACACCTTC. The complete variable domain, with remaining parts taken from reference TRBV7-9 and TRBJ1-2, reads DTGVSQNPRHKITKRGQNVTFRCDPISEHNRLYWYRQTLGQGPEFLTYFQNEAQLEKSRLLSDRFSAERPKGSFSTLEIQRTEQGDSAMYLCASSPRDRGQNYGYTFGSGTRLTVV.

This clonotype was seen more than once but under ten times. This chain joins TRBV5-1 and TRBJ1-1; 9 nucleotides align to TRBD1. The junction had 10 bases not matched to a gene; V was cut back by 6 bases and J by 1 base. Germline-derived CDR1 and CDR2 are SGHRS and YFSETQ. The CDR3 contains 16 residues. The CDR3 nucleotides are TGCGCCAGCACCCCAGGAGGGGGACAGGGGAACACTGAAGCTTTCTTT. It yields the protein CASTPGGGQGNTEAFF.

The sample holds a few counts of this clonotype. The rearrangement links TRBV4-3 to TRBJ2-1; D is uncertain. The germline gives CDR1 LGHNA, CDR2 YSLEER. V gave up 0 bases and J gave up 4 bases, with 7 bases separating them. The CDR3 runs 14 residues. CDR3 DNA: TGCGCCAGCAGCCAAGACCTCGGGTACAATGAGCAGTTCTTC. This translates into CASSQDLGYNEQFF.

This clonotype was counted at least ten times. The rearrangement joins TRBV6-2 or TRBV6-3 to TRBJ2-1; no reliable D call. This CDR3 contains 12 residues. The V end was cut by 0 bases, the J end by 7 bases, with 4 bases between. Germline V gene sequence: CDR1 MNHEY, CDR2 SVGEGT. CDR3 protein: CASSYSGNEQFF. The CDR3 nucleotides read TGTGCCAGCAGTTACTCTGGGAATGAGCAGTTCTTC.

The chain uses TRBV12-3 or TRBV12-4 and TRBJ1-2; the match to TRBD1 covers 7 bases. With V trimmed by 5 bases and J by 4 bases, 10 bases remained unmatched. CDR3 length equals 15 residues. CDR3 bases: TGTGCCAGCAGTCCTAGCCGGGACAGCCTCTATGGCTACACCTTC. Translated, it gives CASSPSRDSLYGYTF.

The sample holds a few counts of this clonotype. The rearrangement joins TRBV9 to TRBJ1-2; the D is unclear. The length of the CDR3 is 10 residues. The germline V gene encodes CDR1 SGDLS and CDR2 YYNGEE. V was trimmed by 3 bases and J by 10 bases, leaving 7 bases between them. The CDR3 loop reads CASSGAVYTF. The CDR3 coding sequence is TGTGCCAGCAGCGGAGCGGTCTACACCTTC.

The V call is TRBV29-1, the J call TRBJ2-1; D ambiguous. Trimming took off 2 bases at V and 2 bases at J, with 7 bases between the two ends. The CDR3 runs to 13 residues. Germline-derived CDR1 and CDR2 are SQVTM and ANQGSEA. The CDR3 nucleotides read TGCAGCGTTGAACTACAAACCTACAATGAGCAGTTCTTC. As protein: CSVELQTYNEQFF.

The rearrangement joins TRBV5-5 to TRBJ1-2; D remains ambiguous. The CDR3 totals 18 residues. Per germline, CDR1 SGHKS and CDR2 YYEKEE (reference sequence). The V end was cut by 4 bases, the J end by 2 bases, with 24 bases between. CDR3 sequence: CASSTTAAGQVPNYGYTF. In DNA form, the CDR3 reads TGTGCCAGCAGCACCACTGCGGCGGGCCAGGTGCCAAACTATGGCTACACCTTC.

This clonotype occurred a few times. The chain carries TRBV6-1 and TRBJ2-3; 10 bases are a match to TRBD2. V shed 4 bases and J 2 bases; nucleotides not matched to a gene: 3. The CDR3 loop spans 15 amino acids. The germline V gene has CDR1 MNHNS and CDR2 SASEGT. CDR3 region: CASSGLAGATDTQYF. CDR3 nucleotides: TGTGCCAGCAGTGGCCTAGCGGGGGCCACAGATACGCAGTATTTT.

This rearrangement joins TRBV21-1 to TRBJ2-2; TRBD1, the table's D call, lacks a check against the DNA. TRBV21-1 is noted as a pseudogene. This CDR3 is built from 16 residues. The CDR3 coding sequence is TGTGCCAGCAGCAATAAGCCAGGGGATGATACCGGGGAGCTGTTTTTT. Translated, it gives CASSNKPGDDTGELFF.

This clonotype was detected a few times. The chain recombines TRBV7-9 with TRBJ2-1; 14 bases map to TRBD2. CDR3 length equals 15 residues. Germline trimming cut 3 bases from V and 7 bases from J; bases unmatched to any gene: 2. Germline CDR1 reads SEHNR; CDR2 reads FQNEAQ (reference sequence). DNA for the CDR3: TGTGCCAGCAGCTTGGGGACTAGCGGGGGTAATGAGCAGTTCTTC. Translated, it gives CASSLGTSGGNEQFF.

V gene TRBV21-1 combines with J gene TRBJ1-1; the DNA was not compared with TRBD1, the D call given in the table. TRBV21-1 represents a pseudogene. CDR3 length equals 18 residues. The CDR3 nucleotides are TGTGCCAGCAGCAAAGCGGGGACCCCAAAACACATGAACACTGAAGCTTTCTTT. Its translation is CASSKAGTPKHMNTEAFF.

This clonotype was picked up many times. The chain carries TRBV6-4 and TRBJ2-3; possible D gene TRBD2, 6 bases. Germline CDR1 and CDR2: MRHNA and SNTAGT. The CDR3 runs to 15 residues. V lost 5 bases, J lost 1 base, and 13 bases lay in between. As DNA, the CDR3 is TGTGCCAGCAGTCTATCATCGGGGGGCACAGATACGCAGTATTTT. Its translation is CASSLSSGGTDTQYF.

The chain is built from TRBV12-3 or TRBV12-4 and TRBJ2-7, with unresolved D. This CDR3 contains 15 residues. Trimming stripped 5 bases from V and 5 bases from J, with 19 bases between. The CDR3 sequence: CASSPPDPDEHEQYF. The CDR3, as DNA: TGTGCCAGCAGTCCTCCGGATCCCGACGAACACGAGCAGTACTTC.

The chain has TRBV24-1 and TRBJ2-5; D not resolved. The CDR3 runs 13 residues. The germline V gene encodes CDR1 KGHDR and CDR2 SFDVKD. Trimming stripped 6 bases from V and 5 bases from J, with 12 bases between. The DNA for the CDR3 is TGTGCCACCAGTCAGGCCCTGGAGGAGACCCAGTACTTC. It translates to CATSQALEETQYF.

The chain carries TRBV4-3 and TRBJ2-1, with TRBD2 matching over 10 bases. CDR1 and CDR2 (germline): LGHNA, YSLEER. With 1 base clipped from V and 10 bases from J, the junction kept 10 bases outside the gene matches. The CDR3 totals 16 residues. The CDR3 sequence: CASSQVYPGLAREQFF. CDR3 nucleotide sequence: TGCGCCAGCAGCCAAGTATATCCGGGACTAGCGCGCGAGCAGTTCTTC.

As DNA, the CDR3 is TGTGCCAGCAGTGACACAGGGTCGGGCGAGCAGTACTTC. Translation: CASSDTGSGEQYF. V usage is TRBV12-3 or TRBV12-4 and J usage is TRBJ2-7; TRBD1 is a possible D gene (6 bases). The CDR3 is 13 amino acids. Between the trimmed V and J ends, which lost 5 bases and 6 bases, there was a span of 14 bases.

V is TRBV7-6 and J is TRBJ2-3, with D possibly being TRBD1 (5 bases). CDR1 and CDR2 from the germline V gene are SGHVS and FNYEAQ. This CDR3 has 15 residues. With 6 bases removed from V and 0 bases from J, the gap between germline ends came to 13 bases. The CDR3 sequence: CASRLATASTDTQYF. CDR3 sequence (DNA): TGTGCCAGCAGACTCGCGACAGCCAGCACAGATACGCAGTATTTT.

In this sample, this clonotype is medium-sized. This chain links TRBV6-5 with TRBJ2-7, with D perhaps TRBD2 (5 bases). The CDR3 is made up of 15 amino acids. Trimming took off 0 bases at V and 0 bases at J, with 9 bases between the two ends. Germline lookup yields CDR1 MNHEY and CDR2 SVGAGI. This CDR3 reads CASSYSAGASYEQYF. The CDR3 DNA sequence: TGTGCCAGCAGTTACTCGGCGGGTGCCTCCTACGAGCAGTACTTC.

A few counts support this clonotype. The chain carries TRBV6-2 or TRBV6-3 and TRBJ2-7; a weak D match, TRBD1 (5 bases). This CDR3 has 18 amino acids. Trimming shortened V by 3 bases and J by 5 bases, and 26 bases separated the two germline ends. CDR1 is MNHEY, CDR2 SVGEGT, per germline. The CDR3 DNA reads as TGTGCCAGCAGTTATCGAAAAGACAGTTTAGGGTCGGTCGACGAGCAGTACTTC. Protein product: CASSYRKDSLGSVDEQYF.